This TCR beta chain was found in a study of T cell responses to AZD1222 COVID-19 vaccine. Notes on the study in general: Only 5 or 6 AZD1222 recipients were seropositive at baseline.

V was pared by 6 bases and J by 2 bases, with 7 bases of the junction left unmatched. The CDR3 covers 16 residues. Germline V gives CDR1 SNHLY, CDR2 FYNNEI. Assay: immunoSEQ multiplex PCR; the TCRdb copy retains only in-frame clones and omits some. The sample comprises about 66,000 clones, around 74% of which are singletons, and around 25% rests with the top ten. This clone is a singleton in its sample. The antigen is undetermined. This sequence joins TRBV2 and TRBJ2-4, with 10 bases that match TRBD2. The sequencing here drew on peripheral blood, taken on day 0 of MenACWY control vaccination. This TCR came from an adult in good health. CDR3 region: CASSPSGRGTKNIQYF. The CDR3, as DNA: TGTGCCAGCAGCCCTAGCGGGAGAGGGACCAAAAACATTCAGTACTTC.